Shown below are 32 T cell receptor beta chains from a single sample sequenced in a study of Graves' ophthalmopathy and Graves' hyperthyroidism. Investigators amplified TCR beta CDR3 regions from RNA transcripts. RT-PCR in the first round used HTBI primers; a second-round multiplex PCR followed. MiXCR, applied by TCRdb to the multiplex PCR reads, yields one record per CDR3 protein. Of around 1.1 million distinct CDR3 sequences in the sample, approximately 35% were seen once. Sequenced material: peripheral blood or thyroid tissue (not recorded which). The receptors stem from an adult man with Graves' hyperthyroidism.

The genes are TRBV7-6 and TRBJ2-5; unclear D gene. From germline, CDR1 is SGHVS and CDR2 FNYEAQ. This CDR3 is 14 amino acids long. Trimming stripped 6 bases from V and 1 base from J, with 12 bases between. CDR3 nucleotide sequence: TGTGCCAGCAGTTCCCCCCCGGCCCAAGAGACCCAGTACTTC. This sequence encodes CASSSPPAQETQYF.

This sequence joins TRBV5-6 and TRBJ2-2; D may be TRBD2 (7 bases). V lost 4 bases, J lost 5 bases, and 15 bases lay in between. Germline V lookup: CDR1 SGHDT, CDR2 YYEEEE. The CDR3 consists of 15 residues. The CDR3 DNA reads as TGTGCCAGCAGCAGCGGGACATTGTATACCGGGGAGCTGTTTTTT. This gives the protein CASSSGTLYTGELFF.

As for this clonotype: A read error may produce the germline difference seen at one junction end. The genes are TRBV6-5 and TRBJ1-1; D perhaps matches TRBD1 (6 bases). The CDR3 length is 15 residues. CDR1 and CDR2 from the germline V gene are MNHEY and SVGAGI. The CDR3 nucleotides are TGTGCCAGCAGTTATTCGGCGGGGGCAAACACTGGAGCTTTCTTT. It translates to CASSYSAGANTGAFF.

The chain joins TRBV29-1 to TRBJ1-1; no clear D. Germline V gene sequence: CDR1 SQVTM, CDR2 ANQGSEA. The V and J ends lost 6 bases and 5 bases respectively, with 16 bases between them. CDR3 length: 13 amino acids. DNA for the CDR3: TGCAGCGTCAATCGTGGGATCGGAACTGAAGCTTTCTTT. Its protein is CSVNRGIGTEAFF.

V gene TRBV7-8 combines with J gene TRBJ2-7, with D maybe TRBD2 (6 bases). Judging by the DNA end, TRBJ2-5 fits better; the J call may be wrong. The CDR3 spans 16 residues. CDR1 and CDR2 (germline): SGHVS, FQNEAQ. The CDR3 coding sequence is TGTGCCAGCAGCCCTCCGCGGGGTTTCAACGTAGAGACCCAGTACTTC. Its protein product is CASSPPRGFNVETQYF.

V is TRBV28 and J is TRBJ2-5; no definite D call. Trimming stripped 5 bases from V and 4 bases from J, with 14 bases between. Germline-derived CDR1 and CDR2 are MDHEN and SYDVKM. The CDR3 contains 14 residues. The CDR3: CASSGTATIETQYF. The CDR3 nucleotides read TGTGCCAGCAGTGGCACAGCGACAATAGAGACCCAGTACTTC.

The rearrangement joins TRBV19 to TRBJ2-2; D remains ambiguous. Per the germline V gene, CDR1 is LNHDA and CDR2 is SQIVND (reference sequence). Trimming shortened V by 1 base and J by 4 bases, and 10 bases separated the two germline ends. The CDR3 loop spans 15 amino acids. The CDR3 sequence: CASSIVVIPTGELFF. CDR3 sequence (DNA): TGTGCCAGTAGTATAGTTGTTATCCCCACCGGGGAGCTGTTTTTT.

This clonotype was observed at least ten times. The rearrangement links TRBV5-5 to TRBJ1-2; D unresolved. The V gene lost 3 bases and the J gene lost 1 base, with 7 bases spanning the gap. The CDR3 length is 13 residues. Germline-derived CDR1 and CDR2 are SGHKS and YYEKEE (reference sequence). CDR3 amino acids: CASSSRINYGYTF. In DNA form, the CDR3 reads TGTGCCAGCAGCTCACGGATTAACTATGGCTACACCTTC.

Only one count was recorded for this clonotype. CDR3 DNA sequence: TGCAGTTCTCGGACAGTCAACTATGGCTACACCTTC. It encodes CSSRTVNYGYTF. This rearrangement joins TRBV20-1 to TRBJ1-2; TRBD1 is a possible D gene (6 bases). The CDR3 spans 12 residues. Trimming took off 8 bases at V and 2 bases at J, with 12 bases between the two ends. Germline V gene data show CDR1 as DFQATT and CDR2 as SNEGSKA (reference sequence).

This clonotype was detected many times. The V gene is TRBV7-2, the J gene TRBJ2-2; no reliable D call. Germline values: CDR1 SGHTA, CDR2 FQGNSA. V lost 5 bases and J lost 6, with 7 bases in between. CDR3 length: 12 residues. The CDR3 spells CASSPYSGELFF. CDR3 nucleotides: TGTGCCAGCAGCCCCTACTCCGGGGAGCTGTTTTTT. Based on the CDR3 plus reference TRBV7-2 and TRBJ2-2, the full variable domain is GAGVSQSPSNKVTEKGKDVELRCDPISGHTALYWYRQSLGQGLEFLIYFQGNSAPDKSGLPSDRFSAERTGGSVSTLTIQRTQQEDSAVYLCASSPYSGELFFGEGSRLTVL.

This clonotype showed up just a few times. CDR3 DNA sequence: TGCAGTGCTCTAATGCCCTCAGGCGGGGGCAGCTCCTACGAGCAGTACTTC. It encodes CSALMPSGGGSSYEQYF. The genes are TRBV20-1 and TRBJ2-7, with a tentative D call TRBD2 (7 bases). The CDR3 covers 17 residues. V dropped 5 bases and J dropped 0 bases, with 23 bases sitting between them. Germline V gives CDR1 DFQATT, CDR2 SNEGSKA (reference sequence).

The chain uses TRBV20-1 and TRBJ2-6, with TRBD2 identical over 12 bases. J gave up 0 bases and V 5 bases, and 5 bases lay outside the gene matches. The CDR3 sequence is 17 residues long. Germline V gene data show CDR1 as DFQATT and CDR2 as SNEGSKA (reference sequence). CDR3 sequence: CSAPKGLAGSGANVLTF. The CDR3 DNA follows: TGCAGTGCTCCGAAGGGACTAGCGGGCTCTGGGGCCAACGTCCTGACTTTC.

The chain joins TRBV7-2 to TRBJ1-2; D ambiguous. The germline gives CDR1 SGHTA, CDR2 FQGNSA. With 3 bases removed from V and 6 bases from J, the gap between germline ends came to 11 bases. The CDR3 spans 13 residues. CDR3 loop: CASSFAGGNGYTF. The CDR3, as DNA: TGTGCCAGCAGCTTTGCGGGAGGTAATGGCTACACCTTC.

This chain joins TRBV29-1 and TRBJ1-2; 8 bases agree with TRBD1. The CDR3 runs to 13 residues. Germline assignment: CDR1 SQVTM and CDR2 ANQGSEA. V gave up 4 bases and J gave up 5 bases; unmatched junction bases: 6. The CDR3 DNA reads as TGCAGCGTTGGGACAGGGAGCCGGTATGGCTACACCTTC. The encoded protein is CSVGTGSRYGYTF.

The rearrangement joins TRBV7-8 to TRBJ2-6, with D hard to call. Per the germline V gene, CDR1 is SGHVS and CDR2 is FQNEAQ. Deletions cut 1 base from V and 0 bases from J, with 10 bases between. The CDR3 covers 17 residues. The CDR3 DNA follows: TGTGCCAGCAGCTTAGACCTCGGGTTCTCTGGGGCCAACGTCCTGACTTTC. Amino acid sequence: CASSLDLGFSGANVLTF.

This clonotype was seen repeatedly, ten times or more. This chain connects TRBV10-3 to TRBJ1-3, with TRBD1 identical over 11 bases. Per the germline V gene, CDR1 is ENHRY and CDR2 is SYGVKD. V lost 5 bases to trimming and J lost 1 base; unmatched junction nucleotides: 4. CDR3 length: 16 residues. CDR3 amino acids: CAISNRDRGSGNTIYF. The CDR3 DNA sequence: TGTGCCATCAGTAACCGGGACAGGGGGTCTGGAAACACCATATATTTT.

CDR3 bases: TGTGCCAGTAGTATCTCGACAGGGAGCTCTGGGGCCAACGTCCTGACTTTC. It codes for CASSISTGSSGANVLTF. J is TRBJ2-6 and V is TRBV19, with 7 bases lining up with TRBD1. Germline CDR1 and CDR2: LNHDA and SQIVND (reference sequence). The CDR3 is 17 residues long. V trimming: 3 bases; J trimming: 0 bases; junction bases outside the gene matches: 5.

As for this clonotype: It may be a read error: a sequence one base away is much more abundant. The final CDR3 position lacks the conserved phenylalanine or tryptophan, pointing to a likely read error. The chain joins TRBV7-9 to TRBJ1-1, with D hard to call. CDR3 size: 13 residues. V lost 5 bases and J lost 7, with 14 bases in between. The germline V gene has CDR1 SEHNR and CDR2 FQNEAQ (reference sequence). The CDR3 here is CASSLRSGSEAFY. The CDR3 DNA follows: TGTGCCAGCAGCCTGAGGTCCGGCAGTGAAGCTTTCTAT.

The V call is TRBV28, the J call TRBJ2-7; 10 positions agree with TRBD1. The CDR3 extends over 14 amino acids. Per germline, CDR1 MDHEN and CDR2 SYDVKM. J lost 3 bases, V lost 10 bases, and 9 bases had no gene match. The CDR3 reads CAIQSGQGFYEQYF. DNA for the CDR3: TGTGCCATACAGTCGGGACAGGGGTTCTACGAGCAGTACTTC.

This clonotype showed up just a few times. The chain has TRBV5-4 and TRBJ1-5; no firm D call. This CDR3 is 16 amino acids long. The V gene's germline CDR1 is SGHNT and CDR2 YYREEE (reference sequence). The V and J ends lost 4 bases and 4 bases respectively, with 18 bases between them. The CDR3 DNA reads as TGTGCCAGCAGCCCCTCGGGCGGGTTGAGTAATCAGCCCCAGCATTTT. Translated: CASSPSGGLSNQPQHF.

This clonotype has a count of ten or more. The rearrangement uses TRBV7-9 and TRBJ1-1, with 8 bases matching TRBD1. Per germline, CDR1 SEHNR and CDR2 FQNEAQ (reference sequence). The CDR3 is 17 residues long. The ends lost 4 bases at V and 0 bases at J; junction bases unmatched: 10. The CDR3 here is CASSSWDRLDMNTEAFF. In DNA form, the CDR3 reads TGTGCCAGCAGCTCATGGGACAGGCTTGACATGAACACTGAAGCTTTCTTT.

This clonotype was seen ten or more times. V usage is TRBV20-1 and J usage is TRBJ1-4, with D hard to call. Germline CDR1 DFQATT, CDR2 SNEGSKA (reference sequence). The V end was cut by 6 bases, the J end by 5 bases, with 16 bases between. The CDR3 covers 14 residues. Written as DNA, the CDR3 is TGCAGTGCGCGCCCGGTACAGCCCAATGAAAAACTGTTTTTT. Translating gives CSARPVQPNEKLFF.

This clonotype was recorded a few times. The chain has TRBV25-1 and TRBJ1-2; 8 bases line up with TRBD1. The germline gives CDR1 MGHDK, CDR2 SYGVNS. After removal of 3 bases from V and 6 bases from J, the junction contained 9 bases not matched to a gene. There are 15 residues in the CDR3. Here the CDR3 DNA reads TGTGCCAGCAGTGATCAGGGGGCTATGCTGGATGGCTACACCTTC. This codes for CASSDQGAMLDGYTF.

This sequence joins TRBV10-3 and TRBJ2-2, with 8 bases aligning to TRBD2. J was trimmed by 0 bases and V by 0 bases; bases with no gene match: 9. Germline assignment: CDR1 ENHRY and CDR2 SYGVKD. The CDR3 has 19 amino acids. The DNA of the CDR3 is TGTGCCATCAGTGAGTCTAGACCGGCGGGGGGAGCGAACACCGGGGAGCTGTTTTTT. It encodes CAISESRPAGGANTGELFF.

The sample holds a few counts of this clonotype. The V and J genes are TRBV12-3 or TRBV12-4 and TRBJ2-7; 13 bases map to TRBD2. The CDR3 runs to 14 residues. V was clipped by 6 bases and J by 4 bases; unmatched bases: 3. CDR3 amino acids: CASRWTSGSYEQYF. As DNA, the CDR3 is TGTGCCAGCAGATGGACTAGCGGGAGTTACGAGCAGTACTTC.

J is TRBJ2-5 and V is TRBV10-3, with D hard to call. The CDR3 covers 13 residues. Trimming cost V 9 bases and J 1 base, with 12 bases left between them. Germline values: CDR1 ENHRY, CDR2 SYGVKD. The CDR3 DNA reads TGTGCCATAGGGAATGGGCTCCAAGAGACCCAGTACTTC. It is translated as CAIGNGLQETQYF.

With respect to this clonotype: This may be a read error, as it is one base from a much larger clone. The CDR3 is CAGGVLAGELLF. CDR3 sequence (DNA): TGTGCCGGCGGTGTGTTGGCCGGGGAGCTGCTTTTT. The V gene is TRBV11-2, the J gene TRBJ2-2; tentatively, D is TRBD2 (5 bases). This CDR3 comprises 12 residues. Germline CDR1 and CDR2: SGHAT and FQNNGV.

The chain employs TRBV5-1 and TRBJ1-6, with D perhaps TRBD1 (5 bases). Germline CDR1 reads SGHRS; CDR2 reads YFSETQ. This CDR3 has 15 amino acids. V dropped 0 bases and J dropped 5 bases, with 9 bases sitting between them. CDR3 sequence: CASSLGQWDNSPLHF. The DNA for the CDR3 is TGCGCCAGCAGCTTGGGACAGTGGGATAATTCACCCCTCCACTTT.

The chain recombines TRBV11-2 with TRBJ1-2; TRBD1 aligns across 7 bases. CDR1 is SGHAT and CDR2 is FQNNGV in the germline V gene. The CDR3 covers 15 residues. Trimming at V came to 4 bases and at J to 8 bases, leaving 13 bases not matched to a gene. The CDR3 DNA sequence: TGTGCCAGCAGCTCGTTGTCGGGGACAGACCGCGGCTACACCTTC. Encoded protein: CASSSLSGTDRGYTF.

The chain joins TRBV10-3 to TRBJ1-2; 9 nucleotides agree with TRBD1. V dropped 7 bases and J dropped 6; count of bases not matched to a gene: 12. In germline, CDR1 is ENHRY, CDR2 SYGVKD. This CDR3 has 15 amino acids. CDR3: CAIMGRRQGDDGYTF. The CDR3 nucleotides are TGTGCCATCATGGGCAGGCGACAGGGGGATGATGGCTACACCTTC.

The CDR3 loop reads CASKEDSPTPLHF. As DNA, the CDR3 is TGTGCCAGCAAGGAGGACAGTCCGACTCCCCTCCACTTT. This sequence joins TRBV2 and TRBJ1-6, with D perhaps matching TRBD1 (6 bases). Germline V gene sequence: CDR1 SNHLY, CDR2 FYNNEI. CDR3 length: 13 residues. V lost 7 bases and J lost 13, with 17 bases in between.

This clonotype has just a few counts. V gene TRBV3-1 combines with J gene TRBJ1-1; D might be TRBD1 (6 bases). V shed 4 bases and J shed 11 bases, with 14 bases lying between them. This CDR3 is 12 amino acids long. Per the germline V gene, CDR1 is LGHDT and CDR2 is YNNKEL (reference sequence). CDR3 sequence reads: CASSLGGTVAFF. DNA for the CDR3: TGTGCCAGCAGCCTAGGGGGTACGGTCGCTTTCTTT.